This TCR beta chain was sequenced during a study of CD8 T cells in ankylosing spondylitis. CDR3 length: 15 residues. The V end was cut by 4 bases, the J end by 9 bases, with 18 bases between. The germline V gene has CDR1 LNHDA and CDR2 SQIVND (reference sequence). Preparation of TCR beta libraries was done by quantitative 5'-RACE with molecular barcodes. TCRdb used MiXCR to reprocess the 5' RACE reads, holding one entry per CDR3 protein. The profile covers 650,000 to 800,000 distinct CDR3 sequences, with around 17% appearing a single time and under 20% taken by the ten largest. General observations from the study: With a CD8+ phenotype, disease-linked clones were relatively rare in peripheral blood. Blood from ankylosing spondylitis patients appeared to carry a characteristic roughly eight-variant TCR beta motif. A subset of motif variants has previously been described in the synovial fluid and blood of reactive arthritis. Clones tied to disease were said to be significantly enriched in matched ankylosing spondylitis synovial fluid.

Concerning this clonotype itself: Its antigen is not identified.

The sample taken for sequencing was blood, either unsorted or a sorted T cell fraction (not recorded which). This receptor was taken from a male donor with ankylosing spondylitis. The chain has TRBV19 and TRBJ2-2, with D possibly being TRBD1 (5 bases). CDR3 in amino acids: CASSRGVTFFRELFF. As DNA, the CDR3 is TGTGCCAGTAGTAGGGGCGTGACTTTCTTTCGGGAGCTGTTTTTT. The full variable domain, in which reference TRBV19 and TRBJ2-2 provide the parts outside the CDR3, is DGGITQSPKYLFRKEGQNVTLSCEQNLNHDAMYWYRQDPGQGLRLIYYSQIVNDFQKGDIAEGYSVSREKKESFPLTVTSAQKNPTAFYLCASSRGVTFFRELFFGEGSRLTVL.